Described below is a single T cell receptor (beta chain) sequence and its context. As yet, its antigen is unknown. These data originate in a study of cytomegalovirus exposure and HLA in healthy donors. The PCR made use of 60 Vbeta and 13 Jbeta primers. Produced via immunoSEQ multiplex PCR; TCRdb's table is partial and in-frame only. The table includes about 95,000 clones, over 70% detected once. Findings and caveats of the study: Cytomegalovirus-associated TCR beta chains were listed, numbering around 150.

The CDR3 totals 15 residues. The ends were cut back, 2 bases at V and 0 bases at J, with 11 bases in the middle. In germline, CDR1 is SGHTA, CDR2 FQGNSA. This chain links TRBV7-2 with TRBJ2-7; no clear D gene. Specimen: PBMCs. The receptor comes from a woman aged 40 to 50 in good health and CMV-seronegative. The CDR3 DNA follows: TGTGCCAGCAGCTTATTAGACTTCCCCTCCTACGAGCAGTACTTC. The encoded protein is CASSLLDFPSYEQYF.